The 24 T cell receptor beta chains below were found in one sample sequenced in a study of blood T cell repertoires in COVID-19. Using immunoSEQ multiplex PCR, the repertoire was profiled, and TCRdb retains in-frame clones only, with some absent. The sample consists of about 62,000 clones, approximately 90% of them appearing once. Material for sequencing was peripheral blood. The receptors shown here come from a woman aged 55-69 years with COVID-19, enrolled during active disease.

The chain combines TRBV19 with TRBJ1-1; the match to TRBD1 covers 12 bases. CDR3 length: 19 amino acids. Germline-derived CDR1 and CDR2 are LNHDA and SQIVND (reference sequence). J gave up 2 bases and V 7 bases, and 17 bases lay outside the gene matches. CDR3 bases: TGTGCCAGTACTAATCGGGGACAGGGGGCTGGTCACGGTAACACTGAAGCTTTCTTT. Its translation: CASTNRGQGAGHGNTEAFF.

The genes are TRBV5-1 and TRBJ2-3; 10 bases map to TRBD2. Germline CDR1 reads SGHRS; CDR2 reads YFSETQ. Unmatched junction bases numbered 9, after V lost 2 bases and J lost 3 bases. The CDR3 is made up of 17 amino acids. CDR3 protein: CASSLAGGPGRTDTQYF. As DNA, the CDR3 is TGCGCCAGCAGCTTAGCGGGAGGGCCTGGGAGAACAGATACGCAGTATTTT.

This chain links TRBV28 with TRBJ2-7; D is uncertain. This CDR3 spans 14 amino acids. Trimming took 2 bases from V and 2 from J, leaving 10 bases between them. In germline, CDR1 is MDHEN, CDR2 SYDVKM. CDR3 nucleotide sequence: TGTGCCAGCAGTTTAGTCGGGTCCCCCTACGAGCAGTACTTC. It specifies CASSLVGSPYEQYF. The whole variable domain, remainder taken from reference TRBV28 and TRBJ2-7, is DVKVTQSSRYLVKRTGEKVFLECVQDMDHENMFWYRQDPGLGLRLIYFSYDVKMKEKGDIPEGYSVSREKKERFSLILESASTNQTSMYLCASSLVGSPYEQYFGPGTRLTVT.

V usage is TRBV6-1 and J usage is TRBJ2-7, with 11 bases fitting TRBD2. CDR1 and CDR2 from the germline V gene are MNHNS and SASEGT. V lost 3 bases and J lost 4; bases outside the gene matches: 8. The CDR3 covers 16 residues. The CDR3 sequence: CASSDSGRAEGYEQYF. CDR3 DNA sequence: TGTGCCAGCAGTGATAGCGGGAGGGCCGAGGGTTACGAGCAGTACTTC.

This clone occurred once. This sequence joins TRBV29-1 and TRBJ2-3, with D unresolved. Germline V gives CDR1 SQVTM, CDR2 ANQGSEA. V was pared by 7 bases and J by 4 bases, with 21 bases between. The length of the CDR3 is 15 residues. The CDR3: CSGTAALSAPDTQYF. The CDR3 DNA reads as TGCAGCGGAACCGCGGCCCTCTCCGCCCCAGATACGCAGTATTTT.

The chain couples TRBV11-2 to TRBJ1-5, with D possibly matching TRBD1 (5 bases). Germline V gene data show CDR1 as SGHAT and CDR2 as FQNNGV. The CDR3 consists of 15 residues. Between the trimmed V and J ends, which lost 0 bases and 3 bases, there was a span of 9 bases. The CDR3 loop reads CASSLEGGANQPQHF. CDR3 DNA: TGTGCCAGCAGCTTAGAGGGGGGAGCCAATCAGCCCCAGCATTTT.

The rearrangement links TRBV19 to TRBJ1-5; 8 bases agree with TRBD1. Trimming cost V 5 bases and J 5 bases; bases outside gene matches: 5. This CDR3 spans 14 amino acids. Germline V gene lookup returns CDR1 LNHDA and CDR2 SQIVND (reference sequence). DNA for the CDR3: TGTGCCAGTAGTTTGGGACAGGACCATCAGCCCCAGCATTTT. It encodes CASSLGQDHQPQHF.

The CDR3 region is CASSRSGQGGNQPQHF. DNA of the CDR3: TGTGCCAGCAGCCGGTCGGGACAGGGCGGCAATCAGCCCCAGCATTTT. V usage is TRBV5-5 and J usage is TRBJ1-5; 9 positions match TRBD1. With 4 bases clipped from V and 2 bases from J, the junction kept 7 bases outside the gene matches. The CDR3 length is 16 residues. Germline V gene sequence: CDR1 SGHKS, CDR2 YYEKEE (reference sequence).

The chain links TRBV6-2 or TRBV6-3 to TRBJ1-1, with D possibly TRBD1 on 6 matching bases. The germline CDR1 and CDR2 sequences are MNHEY and SVGEGT. V dropped 6 bases and J dropped 6 bases, with 14 bases sitting between them. This CDR3 contains 13 residues. CDR3 sequence (DNA): TGTGCCAGCAGCATAGGGGGGGTGGCTGAAGCTTTCTTT. Translating it yields CASSIGGVAEAFF.

This chain uses TRBV10-1 with TRBJ2-3; possible D gene TRBD1, 5 bases. V lost 3 bases and J lost 8, with 9 bases in between. The germline V gene encodes CDR1 WNHNN and CDR2 SYGVQD (reference sequence). CDR3 length: 12 amino acids. The CDR3 DNA reads as TGCGCCAGCAGTGAATCCAGGGCTACGCAGTATTTT. Encoded protein: CASSESRATQYF.

J is TRBJ2-7 and V is TRBV15; TRBD2 is a possible D gene (5 bases). Trimming removed 1 base from V and 2 bases from J, with 15 bases in between. From germline, CDR1 is LNHNV and CDR2 YYDKDF (reference sequence). This CDR3 has 16 amino acids. The CDR3 DNA follows: TGTGCCACCAGCAGAGGTGGACGGGAACCTACCTACGAGCAGTACTTC. Translated: CATSRGGREPTYEQYF.

This clone was counted once. The chain uses TRBV6-6 and TRBJ2-7; TRBD1 is a possible D gene (7 bases). Germline lookup yields CDR1 MNHNY and CDR2 SVGAGI (reference sequence). This CDR3 spans 15 amino acids. Trimming cost V 2 bases and J 7 bases, with 18 bases left between them. The CDR3 DNA sequence: TGTGCCAGCAGTTACCAGGGGGGAGTTACGGGAGAGCAGTACTTC. Translation gives CASSYQGGVTGEQYF.

The chain links TRBV6-5 to TRBJ1-2, with 7 bases matching TRBD1. The CDR3 totals 15 residues. From germline, CDR1 is MNHEY and CDR2 SVGAGI. J lost 8 bases, V lost 2 bases, and 11 bases had no gene match. The CDR3 is CASSYGRDSLRGYTF. DNA of the CDR3: TGTGCCAGCAGTTACGGCCGGGACAGCCTGCGGGGCTACACCTTC.

The rearrangement joins TRBV30 to TRBJ1-1; D not resolved. Germline CDR1 GTSNPN, CDR2 SVGIG (reference sequence). Trimming shortened V by 3 bases and J by 1 base, and 9 bases separated the two germline ends. The CDR3 has 13 residues. CDR3 sequence (DNA): TGTGCCTGGAGCATCGAGTCGAACACTGAAGCTTTCTTT. It yields the protein CAWSIESNTEAFF.

The chain is built from TRBV7-9 and TRBJ1-1, with TRBD1 identical over 8 bases. The germline V gene has CDR1 SEHNR and CDR2 FQNEAQ (reference sequence). Trimming at V came to 5 bases and at J to 3 bases, leaving 11 bases not matched to a gene. This CDR3 spans 16 amino acids. The CDR3 region has the DNA TGTGCCAGCAGCAGTGGAGTCGGACAGGGCCACACTGAAGCTTTCTTT. It yields the protein CASSSGVGQGHTEAFF.

The chain is built from TRBV24-1 and TRBJ1-3; D possibly corresponds to TRBD1 (6 bases). The V gene lost 4 bases and the J gene lost 2 bases, with 11 bases spanning the gap. Germline assignment: CDR1 KGHDR and CDR2 SFDVKD. CDR3 length: 15 residues. This chain's CDR3 is CATSDYRDPGNTIYF. The CDR3 bases are TGTGCCACCAGTGACTACAGGGACCCTGGAAACACCATATATTTT.

This chain joins TRBV30 and TRBJ1-1, with TRBD1 identical over 7 bases. The V and J ends lost 3 bases and 3 bases, in that order; junction bases with no gene match: 4. Germline V lookup: CDR1 GTSNPN, CDR2 SVGIG (reference sequence). The CDR3 extends over 13 amino acids. The CDR3 sequence is CAWRQGVHTEAFF. DNA of the CDR3: TGTGCCTGGAGGCAGGGGGTCCACACTGAAGCTTTCTTT.

The J gene is TRBJ2-5, the V gene TRBV5-1; 11 bases fit TRBD1. This CDR3 has 15 amino acids. V shed 4 bases, J shed 4 bases, and the junction held 6 bases outside the gene matches. Per germline, CDR1 SGHRS and CDR2 YFSETQ. The CDR3 loop is CASSTDRGRVETQYF. In nucleotides, the CDR3 is TGCGCCAGCAGCACGGACAGGGGGCGCGTAGAGACCCAGTACTTC.

V gene TRBV3-1 (or the pseudogene TRBV3-2) combines with J gene TRBJ2-1, with unresolved D. This CDR3 has 15 residues. CDR1 and CDR2 (germline): LGHDT, YNNKEL (reference sequence). V was shortened by 5 bases and J by 2 bases, with 13 bases between the two germline ends. The CDR3 here is CASSEASGPYNEQFF. In DNA form, the CDR3 reads TGTGCCAGCAGCGAAGCCTCAGGCCCCTACAATGAGCAGTTCTTC.

V usage is TRBV29-1 and J usage is TRBJ2-7, with 7 bases identical to TRBD1. Germline assignment: CDR1 SQVTM and CDR2 ANQGSEA. Trimming cost V 7 bases and J 2 bases; bases outside gene matches: 5. The CDR3 contains 12 residues. The CDR3 DNA sequence: TGCAGCGCCCAGAGGGGGCCCTACGAGCAGTACTTC. This sequence encodes CSAQRGPYEQYF.

The V and J genes are TRBV27 and TRBJ2-5, with 9 bases fitting TRBD2. The V gene's germline CDR1 is MNHEY and CDR2 SMNVEV (reference sequence). Trimming at V came to 2 bases and at J to 6 bases, leaving 4 bases not matched to a gene. CDR3 length: 14 residues. The CDR3 here is CASSLLSGRQTQYF. The CDR3 nucleotides are TGTGCCAGCAGTTTACTTAGCGGGAGACAGACCCAGTACTTC.

The chain recombines TRBV12-3 or TRBV12-4 with TRBJ1-1; D may be TRBD1 (5 bases). V lost 0 bases to trimming and J lost 9 bases, with 8 bases between them. CDR3 length: 12 residues. The CDR3 sequence is CASSLANRKAFF. The CDR3 nucleotides read TGTGCCAGCAGTTTAGCTAACAGGAAAGCTTTCTTT.

This clone was seen more than once but under ten times. The CDR3: CAISEPRQGYEQYF. CDR3 DNA: TGTGCCATCAGTGAGCCCCGACAGGGCTACGAGCAGTACTTC. This chain links TRBV10-3 with TRBJ2-7; 7 nucleotides agree with TRBD1. The CDR3 spans 14 residues. Germline values: CDR1 ENHRY, CDR2 SYGVKD. With 2 bases clipped from V and 3 bases from J, the junction kept 4 bases outside the gene matches.

This chain connects TRBV4-3 to TRBJ1-4; D gene uncertain. The V gene lost 4 bases and the J gene lost 5 bases, with 17 bases spanning the gap. The CDR3 loop spans 16 amino acids. Germline-derived CDR1 and CDR2 are LGHNA and YSLEER. The CDR3 DNA reads TGCGCCAGCAGCCTCGGTGATGGCGGCGCGAATGAAAAACTGTTTTTT. It translates to CASSLGDGGANEKLFF.